Shown below are 17 T cell receptor beta chains from a single sample sequenced in a study of beta chain features in type 1 diabetes. Of the isolated RNA, all was reverse transcribed, and so the sequenced material was expressed TCRB transcripts. Profiling relied on immunoSEQ multiplex PCR, and the TCRdb table lists in-frame clones only, not all of them. Among 140,000 or so clones listed, about a tenth were seen once. Specimen: central memory CD4+ T cells from blood. These receptors all come from a man in his late teens or twenties in good health.

This clone has only a few counts. The chain uses TRBV11-2 and TRBJ2-3, with D possibly TRBD1 on 6 matching bases. Deletions cut 6 bases from V and 2 bases from J, with 12 bases between. CDR1 and CDR2 from the germline V gene are SGHAT and FQNNGV. This CDR3 spans 14 amino acids. This chain's CDR3 is CASSPGQFTDTQYF. The CDR3 DNA sequence: TGTGCCAGCAGTCCTGGACAGTTCACAGATACGCAGTATTTT.

J is TRBJ1-5 and V is TRBV9; D not certain. Germline-derived CDR1 and CDR2 are SGDLS and YYNGEE. CDR3 length: 15 residues. Trimming cost V 0 bases and J 2 bases, with 9 bases left between them. The CDR3 nucleotides are TGTGCCAGCAGCGTAGGGGAGAGCGGCAATCAGCCCCAGCATTTT. Amino acids: CASSVGESGNQPQHF. The full variable domain, rest sourced from reference TRBV9 and TRBJ1-5, is DSGVTQTPKHLITATGQRVTLRCSPRSGDLSVYWYQQSLDQGLQFLIQYYNGEERAKGNILERFSAQQFPDLHSELNLSSLELGDSALYFCASSVGESGNQPQHFGDGTRLSIL.

The sample holds a few counts of this clone. This sequence joins TRBV7-9 and TRBJ2-2, with D tentatively TRBD1 (6 bases). Germline CDR1 SEHNR, CDR2 FQNEAQ (reference sequence). V shed 5 bases and J shed 4 bases, with 17 bases lying between them. The CDR3 has 16 amino acids. This chain's CDR3 is CASSQQTGTGTGELFF. CDR3 DNA: TGTGCCAGCAGCCAACAAACAGGGACGGGCACCGGGGAGCTGTTTTTT.

This clone was observed a few times. The CDR3: CASSLGQGYGYTF. CDR3 sequence (DNA): TGTGCCAGCAGCCTGGGACAGGGCTATGGCTACACCTTC. J is TRBJ1-2 and V is TRBV11-2, with 9 bases that match TRBD1. The CDR3 covers 13 residues. Germline V gene lookup returns CDR1 SGHAT and CDR2 FQNNGV. V was clipped by 5 bases and J by 4 bases; unmatched bases: 2.

The chain is built from TRBV28 and TRBJ2-5; D uncertain. The end of the DNA aligns better with TRBJ2-7, so the J call may be wrong. CDR3 length equals 15 residues. The germline V gene has CDR1 MDHEN and CDR2 SYDVKM. The CDR3 DNA is TGTGCCAGCAGTTCCCCTTATGGTAACTCCTACGAGCAGTACTTC. This gives the protein CASSSPYGNSYEQYF.

This clone has a handful of counts. The DNA for the CDR3 is TGTGCCAGCAGCTTCGGGAGAAACTACGAGCAGTACTTC. Residues: CASSFGRNYEQYF. The rearrangement uses TRBV11-2 and TRBJ2-7; possibly TRBD2 for D (6 bases). CDR1 and CDR2 (germline): SGHAT, FQNNGV. V was clipped by 3 bases and J by 3 bases, with 9 bases between them. CDR3 size: 13 residues.

This clone appeared many times. CDR3: CSVDLLSRSEQFF. The CDR3 DNA reads TGCAGCGTTGATTTATTGTCTCGCAGTGAGCAGTTCTTC. This rearrangement joins TRBV29-1 to TRBJ2-1; no firm D call. V lost 3 bases and J lost 9, with 15 bases in between. CDR3 length equals 13 residues. CDR1 is SQVTM and CDR2 is ANQGSEA in the germline V gene.

This chain uses TRBV9 with TRBJ2-5; D perhaps matches TRBD2 (6 bases). The V end was cut by 4 bases, the J end by 2 bases, with 15 bases between. The CDR3 is 15 amino acids. Germline V gene data show CDR1 as SGDLS and CDR2 as YYNGEE. The CDR3: CASSLRRGFQETQYF. The CDR3, as DNA: TGTGCCAGCAGCTTGAGGAGGGGTTTTCAAGAGACCCAGTACTTC.

This clone was counted ten times or more. The V and J genes are TRBV11-2 and TRBJ2-1; no clear D gene. CDR3 size: 13 residues. The V end lost 0 bases, the J end lost 6 bases, and 6 bases lay between the germline ends. From germline, CDR1 is SGHAT and CDR2 FQNNGV. The CDR3 DNA reads TGTGCCAGCAGCTTAGATCTACTCAATGAGCAGTTCTTC. Amino acids: CASSLDLLNEQFF.

The table lists this clone with a few counts. The junction departs from the called germline gene at one end, perhaps through a read error. CDR3 sequence (DNA): TGTGCCTGGAGGTTGGACACCTTCGAGTCCTTC. It yields the protein CAWRLDTFESF. This chain connects TRBV30 to TRBJ1-2; tentative D call: TRBD1 (5 bases). Germline V gene sequence: CDR1 GTSNPN, CDR2 SVGIG (reference sequence). The CDR3 extends over 11 amino acids.

The CDR3 spells CASSEWTGGTDTQYF. DNA for the CDR3: TGTGCCAGCAGTGAATGGACAGGGGGGACAGATACGCAGTATTTT. The chain is built from TRBV25-1 and TRBJ2-3, with 10 bases that match TRBD1. V lost 1 base, J lost 3 bases, and 1 base stayed unmatched. The germline V gene encodes CDR1 MGHDK and CDR2 SYGVNS. CDR3 length equals 15 residues.

This clone came up a few times. The chain recombines TRBV18 with TRBJ1-2; D ambiguous. The germline V gene encodes CDR1 KGHSH and CDR2 LQKENI. V was trimmed by 4 bases and J by 0 bases, leaving 6 bases between them. The CDR3 is 13 amino acids. The CDR3 loop is CASSRDSNYGYTF. The CDR3 DNA sequence: TGTGCCAGCTCACGCGACTCTAACTATGGCTACACCTTC.

This rearrangement joins TRBV28 to TRBJ2-1; 7 bases fit TRBD2. V shed 0 bases, J shed 7 bases, and the junction held 3 bases outside the gene matches. The CDR3 runs 14 residues. CDR1 is MDHEN, CDR2 SYDVKM, per germline. This CDR3 reads CASSLWTGRNEQFF. CDR3 DNA: TGTGCCAGCAGTTTATGGACCGGGAGGAATGAGCAGTTCTTC.

V is TRBV28 and J is TRBJ1-5; the D gene is possibly TRBD1 (6 bases). The germline gives CDR1 MDHEN, CDR2 SYDVKM. The CDR3 has 13 residues. V lost 11 bases to trimming and J lost 5 bases, with 16 bases between them. This CDR3 is CASFRDKDQPQHF. In nucleotides, the CDR3 is TGTGCCTCCTTCCGGGACAAAGATCAGCCCCAGCATTTT.

This chain connects TRBV10-3 to TRBJ2-7; TRBD1 matches 9 bases. The CDR3 totals 14 residues. J was trimmed by 5 bases and V by 6 bases; bases with no gene match: 8. Germline V lookup: CDR1 ENHRY, CDR2 SYGVKD. CDR3 protein: CAIRPTGGLNEQYF. CDR3 nucleotide sequence: TGTGCCATCAGGCCGACAGGGGGACTGAACGAGCAGTACTTC.

This clone was observed a few times. This rearrangement joins TRBV7-6 to TRBJ2-1; TRBD2 matches at 15 bases. Trimming took 4 bases from V and 9 from J; bases not matched to a gene: 4. The CDR3 is 15 amino acids. The germline gives CDR1 SGHVS, CDR2 FNYEAQ. The CDR3 nucleotides read TGTGCCAGCAGCTCCGGGACTAGCGGGGGGAGTGAGCAGTTCTTC. Translation gives CASSSGTSGGSEQFF.

The rearrangement joins TRBV28 to TRBJ1-2; D is uncertain. The CDR3 covers 13 residues. V dropped 5 bases and J dropped 4 bases, with 11 bases sitting between them. Germline CDR1 MDHEN, CDR2 SYDVKM. CDR3 loop: CASSPNLIYGYTF. The CDR3 bases are TGTGCCAGCAGTCCAAACCTAATCTATGGCTACACCTTC.